This entry lists 12 T cell receptor beta chains sequenced from one sample in a study of early T cells in non-severe SARS-CoV-2 infection. TCRdb reanalysed the 5' RACE reads using MiXCR and keeps one entry per CDR3 protein. The sample contains approximately 90,000 distinct CDR3 sequences, approximately 11% of which appear only once. Sequencing used whole blood, obtained at baseline. These receptors originate from an adult who was a healthcare worker with PCR-confirmed SARS-CoV-2 infection or an uninfected control (not recorded which).

This clonotype showed up just a few times. The rearrangement uses TRBV19 and TRBJ1-2, with D maybe TRBD1 (6 bases). The CDR3 contains 13 residues. CDR1 and CDR2 (germline): LNHDA, SQIVND (reference sequence). V lost 7 bases and J 4 bases, leaving 13 bases between the germline ends. For the CDR3, the DNA is TGTGCCAGTACCGACGGGGGCCTCTATGGCTACACCTTC. Protein: CASTDGGLYGYTF.

In its sample, this clonotype was seen many times. The rearrangement links TRBV20-1 to TRBJ1-2, with 7 bases that match TRBD1. The CDR3 extends over 11 amino acids. V was clipped by 5 bases and J by 7 bases; unmatched bases: 4. CDR1 DFQATT and CDR2 SNEGSKA come from the germline V gene (reference sequence). As DNA, the CDR3 is TGCAGTGCTGGATACAGGGGTGGCTACACCTTC. Translation: CSAGYRGGYTF.

The chain uses TRBV4-3 and TRBJ2-7; D unresolved. The CDR3 contains 13 residues. Trimming took 1 base from V and 6 from J, leaving 10 bases between them. Germline values: CDR1 LGHNA, CDR2 YSLEER. The CDR3 DNA follows: TGCGCCAGCAGCCAAGTACGTGGGGTCGAGCAGTACTTC. Protein product: CASSQVRGVEQYF.

This clonotype was observed a few times. The rearrangement joins TRBV4-3 to TRBJ1-3; possibly TRBD1 for D (5 bases). Germline values: CDR1 LGHNA, CDR2 YSLEER. V was trimmed by 5 bases and J by 0 bases, leaving 11 bases between them. The CDR3 has 15 amino acids. This chain's CDR3 is CASSSTGVSGNTIYF. The CDR3 DNA is TGCGCCAGCAGCTCTACAGGAGTCTCTGGAAACACCATATATTTT.

This clonotype has ten or more counts. This chain connects TRBV6-6 to TRBJ2-7, with TRBD2 matching 9 bases. Trimming removed 3 bases from V and 5 bases from J; junction bases left unmatched: 5. Looked up from germline, CDR1 is MNHNY and CDR2 is SVGAGI (reference sequence). The CDR3 is 14 residues long. CDR3 region: CASSYSGSEDEQYF. The CDR3 nucleotides are TGTGCCAGCAGTTATAGCGGGAGTGAGGACGAGCAGTACTTC.

The rearrangement links TRBV20-1 to TRBJ2-7; tentative D call: TRBD2 (5 bases). CDR3 length equals 10 residues. V was clipped by 5 bases and J by 4 bases, with 6 bases between them. From germline, CDR1 is DFQATT and CDR2 SNEGSKA (reference sequence). The chain's CDR3 is CSALAYEQYF. The DNA for the CDR3 is TGCAGTGCTCTAGCTTACGAGCAGTACTTC.

This clonotype was detected many times. The J gene is TRBJ1-3, the V gene TRBV11-2; no clear D gene. This CDR3 comprises 15 residues. From germline, CDR1 is SGHAT and CDR2 FQNNGV. Trimming stripped 1 base from V and 0 bases from J, with 7 bases between. The CDR3 DNA reads as TGTGCCAGCAGCTTAGGACCAAGCTCTGGAAACACCATATATTTT. This gives the protein CASSLGPSSGNTIYF. Drawing the rest from reference TRBV11-2 and TRBJ1-3, the complete variable domain is EAGVAQSPRYKIIEKRQSVAFWCNPISGHATLYWYQQILGQGPKLLIQFQNNGVVDDSQLPKDRFSAERLKGVDSTLKIQPAKLEDSAVYLCASSLGPSSGNTIYFGEGSWLTVV.

There are many counts of this clonotype. The CDR3 coding sequence is TGTGCCAGCAGCCGGGACAGGGGGTATGAGCAGTACTTC. Amino acid sequence: CASSRDRGYEQYF. The gene calls are TRBV6-5 and TRBJ2-7; 11 nucleotides line up with TRBD1. CDR3 size: 13 residues. J was trimmed by 7 bases and V by 6 bases; bases with no gene match: 5. CDR1 MNHEY and CDR2 SVGAGI come from the germline V gene.

This chain uses TRBV5-1 with TRBJ2-1, with TRBD2 matching 11 bases. Trimming removed 3 bases from V and 7 bases from J; junction bases left unmatched: 6. CDR1 SGHRS and CDR2 YFSETQ come from the germline V gene. The CDR3 consists of 15 residues. CDR3 in DNA: TGCGCCAGCAGCTCGACTAGCGGGATAGAGAATGAGCAGTTCTTC. Residues: CASSSTSGIENEQFF.

This clonotype was recorded at least ten times. The chain employs TRBV5-1 and TRBJ1-1; D is possibly TRBD1 (5 bases). CDR3 size: 14 residues. Between the trimmed V and J ends, which lost 4 bases and 0 bases, there was a span of 10 bases. CDR1 is SGHRS and CDR2 is YFSETQ in the germline V gene. CDR3 sequence (DNA): TGCGCCAGCAGCCTGGGACCCCTGAACACTGAAGCTTTCTTT. Its translation: CASSLGPLNTEAFF.

In this sample, this clonotype turned up a few times. V and J are TRBV10-3 and TRBJ2-4; possibly TRBD1 for D (6 bases). Germline V gene sequence: CDR1 ENHRY, CDR2 SYGVKD. Between the trimmed V and J ends, which lost 10 bases and 6 bases, there was a span of 19 bases. The CDR3 is 14 amino acids. This CDR3 reads CATGAMGAGNIQYF. The CDR3 DNA reads TGTGCCACCGGGGCGATGGGGGCTGGAAACATTCAGTACTTC.

This clonotype was seen at least ten times. The V and J genes are TRBV30 and TRBJ2-6; possible D gene TRBD1, 6 bases. Germline values: CDR1 GTSNPN, CDR2 SVGIG (reference sequence). Trimming took 5 bases from V and 0 from J, leaving 11 bases between them. This CDR3 contains 15 residues. Written as DNA, the CDR3 is TGTGCCTGGGGACAGATATACTCTGGGGCCAACGTCCTGACTTTC. As protein: CAWGQIYSGANVLTF.